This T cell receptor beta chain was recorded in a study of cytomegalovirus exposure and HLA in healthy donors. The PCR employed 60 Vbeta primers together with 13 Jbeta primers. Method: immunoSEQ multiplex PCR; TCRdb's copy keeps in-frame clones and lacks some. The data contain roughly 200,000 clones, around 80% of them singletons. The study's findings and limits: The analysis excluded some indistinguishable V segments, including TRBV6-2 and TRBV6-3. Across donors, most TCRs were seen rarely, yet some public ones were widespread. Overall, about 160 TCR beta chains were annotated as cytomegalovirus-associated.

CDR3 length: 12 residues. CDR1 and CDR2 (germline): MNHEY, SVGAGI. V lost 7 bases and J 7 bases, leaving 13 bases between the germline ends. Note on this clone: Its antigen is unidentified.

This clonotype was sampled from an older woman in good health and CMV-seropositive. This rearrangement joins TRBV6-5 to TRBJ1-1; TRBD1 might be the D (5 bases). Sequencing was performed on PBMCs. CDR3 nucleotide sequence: TGTGCCAGCACCCCGGTGGGGGGTGAAGCTTTCTTT. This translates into CASTPVGGEAFF.